A single sample gave rise to the 18 T cell receptor beta chains below, sequenced in a study of blood T cells in healthy people across ages (dated by TCRdb to the mid-2010s). Library preparation used 5' RACE. Sequencing was performed on an Illumina HiSeq 2500. A second PCR of roughly 7 to 11 cycles was run with a J-beta primer mix and a sample-barcoded 5' primer. The public reads were reanalyzed by TCRdb: fastp trimming at Q25, MiXCR alignment, in-frame beta chains only. Entries that share a CDR3 protein sequence are merged under the most common genes and DNA. The sample table contains fewer than 800,000 distinct CDR3 sequences; only one count was recorded for more than 40% of them. Of the sample, roughly 31% is held by the ten largest clones. Sequencing used blood. The origin of the receptors is a woman aged 55-75 years in good health.

This clonotype was seen a few times. The chain has TRBV5-6 and TRBJ1-2, with D hard to call. Deletions cut 3 bases from V and 4 bases from J, with 13 bases between. The CDR3 runs to 14 residues. The germline V gene has CDR1 SGHDT and CDR2 YYEEEE. The CDR3 protein is CASSSYQATYGYTF. In DNA, the CDR3 is TGTGCCAGCAGCTCCTACCAGGCGACCTATGGCTACACCTTC.

This clonotype occurred once. No conserved phenylalanine or tryptophan ends this CDR3, so it is likely a read error. The chain uses TRBV30 and TRBJ1-1, with D uncertain. V dropped 0 bases and J dropped 0 bases, with 14 bases sitting between them. CDR3 size: 16 residues. CDR1 is GTSNPN and CDR2 is SVGIG in the germline V gene (reference sequence). CDR3 sequence (DNA): TGTGCCTGGAGTGTACGACGCCGAGGGATGAACACTGAAGCTTTCGTT. It codes for CAWSVRRRGMNTEAFV.

The CDR3 DNA sequence: TGTGCCAGCTCACGTAGTGATGGCTACGAGCAGTACTTC. As protein: CASSRSDGYEQYF. This rearrangement joins TRBV18 to TRBJ2-7; no reliable D call. This CDR3 is 13 amino acids long. V was clipped by 4 bases and J by 3 bases, with 10 bases between them. Germline V gene data show CDR1 as KGHSH and CDR2 as LQKENI.

As for this clonotype: Relative to the germline gene, one junction end is altered; a read error may explain this. CDR3: CVSSQRFGRADNEQFF. Written as DNA, the CDR3 is TGTGTCAGCAGCCAACGCTTCGGGAGGGCCGACAATGAGCAGTTCTTC. The chain employs TRBV14 and TRBJ2-1; 8 positions match TRBD2. CDR1 SGHDN and CDR2 FVKESK come from the germline V gene. CDR3 size: 16 residues.

The V call is TRBV2, the J call TRBJ2-5; D is possibly TRBD1 (6 bases). Looked up from germline, CDR1 is SNHLY and CDR2 is FYNNEI. V gave up 5 bases and J gave up 3 bases, with 10 bases separating them. The CDR3 is made up of 13 amino acids. The CDR3 spells CASSWNREETQYF. The DNA of the CDR3 is TGTGCCAGCAGTTGGAACAGGGAAGAGACCCAGTACTTC.

CDR3 coding DNA: TGCAGTGCCCCCGTCACGTTGAACACTGAAGCTTTCTTT. Amino acid sequence: CSAPVTLNTEAFF. V gene TRBV20-1 combines with J gene TRBJ1-1; no definite D call. Trimming removed 6 bases at V and 0 bases at J, with 11 bases between. The CDR3 has 13 residues. Germline loops: CDR1 DFQATT, CDR2 SNEGSKA (reference sequence).

V is TRBV7-9 and J is TRBJ2-5; 7 bases line up with TRBD1. The length of the CDR3 is 17 residues. Germline CDR1 is SEHNR and CDR2 is FQNEAQ (reference sequence). V lost 5 bases, J lost 0 bases, and 12 bases stayed unmatched. The CDR3 nucleotides read TGTGCCAGCAGCCCAACCCCGGACAGGCTCTACCAAGAGACCCAGTACTTC. Translation: CASSPTPDRLYQETQYF.

The chain has TRBV12-3 or TRBV12-4 and TRBJ2-7; 10 nucleotides align to TRBD1. The better agreement between TRBJ2-5 and the DNA end casts doubt on the J call. The length of the CDR3 is 15 residues. CDR3 in amino acids: CASSHGDRGGETQYF. The DNA for the CDR3 is TGTGCCAGCAGTCACGGGGACAGGGGAGGAGAGACCCAGTACTTC.

The V and J genes are TRBV7-2 and TRBJ2-5; 14 nucleotides line up with TRBD2. After removal of 3 bases from V and 11 bases from J, the junction contained 23 bases not matched to a gene. Germline values: CDR1 SGHTA, CDR2 FQGNSA. The CDR3 runs to 20 residues. The CDR3 spells CASSLGGTSGSGLAYNGQYF. CDR3 nucleotides: TGTGCCAGCAGCTTGGGAGGGACTAGCGGGAGTGGGCTTGCTTACAATGGGCAGTACTTC. The whole variable domain, filled in from reference TRBV7-2 and TRBJ2-5, reads GAGVSQSPSNKVTEKGKDVELRCDPISGHTALYWYRQSLGQGLEFLIYFQGNSAPDKSGLPSDRFSAERTGGSVSTLTIQRTQQEDSAVYLCASSLGGTSGSGLAYNGQYFGPGTRLLVL.

This clonotype was detected only a few times. The rearrangement joins TRBV4-3 to TRBJ2-7, with 11 nucleotides matching TRBD2. With V trimmed by 4 bases and J by 4 bases, 12 bases remained unmatched. This CDR3 is built from 17 residues. Per germline, CDR1 LGHNA and CDR2 YSLEER. CDR3 DNA: TGCGCCAGCAGCCGCGATCGGGGGGCTAGCGGGAGGTACGAGCAGTACTTC. This gives the protein CASSRDRGASGRYEQYF.

This clonotype was recorded a few times. The chain recombines TRBV7-9 with TRBJ2-3, with TRBD2 matching over 7 bases. After removal of 4 bases from V and 4 bases from J, the junction contained 5 bases not matched to a gene. The CDR3 loop spans 14 amino acids. Germline V lookup: CDR1 SEHNR, CDR2 FQNEAQ (reference sequence). The CDR3 sequence is CASSSGGVPDTQYF. DNA for the CDR3: TGTGCCAGCAGCTCGGGGGGAGTCCCAGATACGCAGTATTTT.

The table lists this clonotype with many counts. The chain couples TRBV4-2 to TRBJ2-1, with a possible D match to TRBD1 (6 bases). Germline CDR1 LGHNA, CDR2 YNFKEQ. V shed 0 bases and J shed 3 bases, with 12 bases lying between them. The CDR3 has 16 residues. CDR3 nucleotide sequence: TGTGCCAGCAGCCAAGAAGGGGGTACTTACTACAATGAGCAGTTCTTC. As protein: CASSQEGGTYYNEQFF.

This clonotype was counted between two and nine times. The genes are TRBV27 and TRBJ2-1; 7 nucleotides align to TRBD2. Germline V gene data show CDR1 as MNHEY and CDR2 as SMNVEV (reference sequence). The CDR3 totals 15 residues. V lost 5 bases to trimming and J lost 3 bases; unmatched junction nucleotides: 7. This chain's CDR3 is CASSRRGYGYNEQFF. The DNA of the CDR3 is TGTGCCAGCAGTCGGCGGGGGTATGGCTACAATGAGCAGTTCTTC.

The chain links TRBV5-1 to TRBJ2-6; D is unclear. This CDR3 region has 14 residues. Germline CDR1 SGHRS, CDR2 YFSETQ. Trimming cost V 4 bases and J 0 bases, with 5 bases left between them. This chain's CDR3 is CASSPCSGANVLTF. For the CDR3, the DNA is TGCGCCAGCAGCCCGTGCTCTGGGGCCAACGTCCTGACTTTC.

The sample holds one count of this clonotype. The rearrangement links TRBV20-1 to TRBJ2-2; TRBD1 might be the D (5 bases). Germline lookup yields CDR1 DFQATT and CDR2 SNEGSKA (reference sequence). The CDR3 has 14 residues. With 1 base removed from V and 3 bases from J, the gap between germline ends came to 9 bases. CDR3 DNA sequence: TGCAGTGCTAGAGGGGGCGCAGACACCGGGGAGCTGTTTTTT. Its translation: CSARGGADTGELFF.

This clonotype was observed a handful of times. This sequence joins TRBV6-2 or TRBV6-3 and TRBJ2-4, with 14 bases lining up with TRBD2. CDR1 is MNHEY and CDR2 is SVGEGT in the germline V gene. The ends lost 2 bases at V and 2 bases at J; junction bases unmatched: 14. This CDR3 is built from 21 residues. The CDR3 DNA sequence: TGTGCCAGCAGTTACCTCACCTCGACTAGCGGGAGGGCCGGGACCAAAAACATTCAGTACTTC. Translating it yields CASSYLTSTSGRAGTKNIQYF.

This clonotype has just a few counts. The gene calls are TRBV7-2 and TRBJ2-1; D not resolved. CDR3 length: 14 amino acids. Germline CDR1 reads SGHTA; CDR2 reads FQGNSA. V was cut by 5 bases and J by 4 bases, with 12 bases left in between. The CDR3 protein is CASSVSPDYNEQFF. The CDR3 nucleotides are TGTGCCAGCAGCGTGTCCCCAGATTACAATGAGCAGTTCTTC.

This clonotype appeared a few times. The junction differs from germline at one of its ends, possibly a read error. This chain uses TRBV20-1 with TRBJ2-7, with 7 bases fitting TRBD1. Germline values: CDR1 DFQATT, CDR2 SNEGSKA (reference sequence). The CDR3 contains 11 residues. CDR3 sequence reads: CSAGDRDEQYF. DNA of the CDR3: TGCAGTGCTGGAGACAGGGACGAGCAGTACTTC.